One and the same sample provided the 4 T cell receptor beta chains below, sequenced in a study of spatial heterogeneity in lung cancer. Time point reported: blood at routine non-recurrence follow-up after resection. Each CDR3 protein is one row after TCRdb ran MiXCR on the 5' RACE reads. The sample records more than 30,000 distinct CDR3 sequences, 8.5% to 12% being singletons. The source material was PBMCs, sampled at follow-up. Receptor source: a female donor with early-stage non-small cell lung cancer.

The chain links TRBV7-2 to TRBJ2-7; no firm D call. The V gene's germline CDR1 is SGHTA and CDR2 FQGNSA. V lost 8 bases and J lost 2, with 10 bases in between. The CDR3 loop spans 12 amino acids. The CDR3 spells CASGQAAYEQYF. The CDR3 DNA sequence: TGTGCCAGCGGTCAAGCCGCCTACGAGCAGTACTTC.

Concerning this clonotype itself: A much larger clone is a single base away; this may be a read error. This sequence joins TRBV4-2 and TRBJ1-4; perhaps TRBD1 as D (6 bases). Germline V gives CDR1 LGHNA, CDR2 YNFKEQ. CDR3 length equals 17 residues. The CDR3 DNA reads as TGTGTCAGCAGCCAAGATAGGGGGACGACAACTAATGAAAAACTGTTTTTT. It is translated as CVSSQDRGTTTNEKLFF.

In its sample, this clonotype was seen many times. The chain recombines TRBV5-6 with TRBJ2-1; D tentatively fits TRBD1 or TRBD2 (5 bases each). There are 18 residues in the CDR3. V lost 3 bases and J lost 1, with 20 bases in between. Germline V gene sequence: CDR1 SGHDT, CDR2 YYEEEE. CDR3 sequence reads: CASSSPGAPFESYNEQFF. CDR3 nucleotide sequence: TGTGCCAGCAGCTCCCCCGGGGCACCCTTTGAGTCCTACAATGAGCAGTTCTTC.

V usage is TRBV5-1 and J usage is TRBJ2-6; no firm D call. CDR3 length: 15 amino acids. Trimming left V 2 bases short and J 1 base short, with 7 bases between. Per the germline V gene, CDR1 is SGHRS and CDR2 is YFSETQ. The CDR3 protein is CASSFTVSGANVLTF. The DNA of the CDR3 is TGCGCCAGCAGCTTTACAGTATCTGGGGCCAACGTCCTGACTTTC.